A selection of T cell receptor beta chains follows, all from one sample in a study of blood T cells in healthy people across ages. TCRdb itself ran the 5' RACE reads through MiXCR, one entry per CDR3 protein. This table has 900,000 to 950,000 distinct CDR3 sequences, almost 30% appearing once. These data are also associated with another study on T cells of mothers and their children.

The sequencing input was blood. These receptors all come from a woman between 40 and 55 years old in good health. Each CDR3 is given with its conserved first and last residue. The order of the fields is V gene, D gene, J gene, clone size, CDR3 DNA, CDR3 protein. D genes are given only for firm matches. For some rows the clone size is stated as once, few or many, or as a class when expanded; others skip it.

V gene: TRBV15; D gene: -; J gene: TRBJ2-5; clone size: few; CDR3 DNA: TGTGCCACCAGCAGAGAAGACAGGACGCACCAAGAGACCCAGTACTTC; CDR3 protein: CATSREDRTHQETQYF
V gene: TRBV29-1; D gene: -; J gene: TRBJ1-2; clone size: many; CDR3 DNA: TGCAGCGTTGGAAGGTCCATAACATCCGAATATGGCTACACCTTC; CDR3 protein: CSVGRSITSEYGYTF
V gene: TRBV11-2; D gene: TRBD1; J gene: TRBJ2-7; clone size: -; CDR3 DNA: TGTGCCAGCAGCTCCGACAGGGTAACCTACGAGCAGTACTTC; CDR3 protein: CASSSDRVTYEQYF
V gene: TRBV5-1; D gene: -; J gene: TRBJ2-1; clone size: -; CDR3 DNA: TGCGCCAGCAGCGGGGGGGACAGGTACAATGAGCAGTTCTTC; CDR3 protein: CASSGGDRYNEQFF
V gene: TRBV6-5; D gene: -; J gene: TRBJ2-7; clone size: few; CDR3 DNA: TGTGCCAGCAGTTACTCAAGGCGGGCGGGGGCCCTTTACGAGCAGTACTTC; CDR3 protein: CASSYSRRAGALYEQYF
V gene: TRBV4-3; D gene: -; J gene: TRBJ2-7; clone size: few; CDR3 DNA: TGCGCCAGCAGCCTCACCGGCGGAGGTTTCGCCTACGAGCAGTACTTC; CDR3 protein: CASSLTGGGFAYEQYF
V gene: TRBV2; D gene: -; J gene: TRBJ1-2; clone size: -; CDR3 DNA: TGTGCCAGTACCGTCAACTATGGCTACACCTTC; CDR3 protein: CASTVNYGYTF
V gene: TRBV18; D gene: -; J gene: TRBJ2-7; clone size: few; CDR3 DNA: TGTGCCAGCTCACCGGTGTCCTTTGCCGAGCAGTACTTC; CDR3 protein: CASSPVSFAEQYF
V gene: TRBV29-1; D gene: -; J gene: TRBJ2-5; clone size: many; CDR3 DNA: TGCAGCGTTGGGCAGGACCTCCAAGAGACCCAGTACTTC; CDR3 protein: CSVGQDLQETQYF
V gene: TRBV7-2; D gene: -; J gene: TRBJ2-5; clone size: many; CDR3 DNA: TGTGCCAGCAGCCTACAGGGCCTATTCCAAGAGACCCAGTACTTC; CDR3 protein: CASSLQGLFQETQYF
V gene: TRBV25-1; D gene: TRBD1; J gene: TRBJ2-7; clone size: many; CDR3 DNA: TGTGCCAGCAGGGAAACAGGGGCGACTGCCGAGCAGTACTTC; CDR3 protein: CASRETGATAEQYF
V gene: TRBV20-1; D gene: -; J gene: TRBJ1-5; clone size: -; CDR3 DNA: TGCAGTGCTAGAGCCCCGGGCCCCTCGAGTCAGCCCCAGCATTTT; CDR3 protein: CSARAPGPSSQPQHF
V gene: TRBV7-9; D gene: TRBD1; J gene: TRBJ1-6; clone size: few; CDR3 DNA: TGTGCCAGCAGCTTATGGGCCAGGGGGCGCGATTCACCCCTCCACTTT; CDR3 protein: CASSLWARGRDSPLHF
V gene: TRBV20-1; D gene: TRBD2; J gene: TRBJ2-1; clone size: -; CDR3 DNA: TGCAGTGCTAGTAGGGGCGGGGGGGCCCTCAATGAGCAGTTCTTC; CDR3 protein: CSASRGGGALNEQFF
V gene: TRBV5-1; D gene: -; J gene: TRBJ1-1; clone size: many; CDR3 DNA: TGCGCCAGCAGCTTGGGGACAGTGGGGGTGAACACTGAAGCTTTCTTT; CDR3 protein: CASSLGTVGVNTEAFF
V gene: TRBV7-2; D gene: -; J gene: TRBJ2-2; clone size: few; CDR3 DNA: TGTGCCAGCAGCTTAGGGCTAACACCCCGAGGCACCGGGGAGCTGTTTTTT; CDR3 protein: CASSLGLTPRGTGELFF
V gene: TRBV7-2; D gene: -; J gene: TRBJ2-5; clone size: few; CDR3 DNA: TGTGCCAGCAGCTTCGACGTTATGCAAGAGACCCAGTACTTC; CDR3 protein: CASSFDVMQETQYF
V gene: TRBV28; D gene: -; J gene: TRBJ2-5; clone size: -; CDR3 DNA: TGTGCCAGCAGTTATGGTGCGGAAGAAGAGACCCAGTACTTC; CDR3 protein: CASSYGAEEETQYF
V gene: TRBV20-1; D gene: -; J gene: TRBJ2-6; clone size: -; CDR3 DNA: TGCAGTGCTAGCTTTGGGGCCAACGTCCTGACTTTC; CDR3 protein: CSASFGANVLTF
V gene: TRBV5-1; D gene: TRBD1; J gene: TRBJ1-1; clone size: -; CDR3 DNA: TGCGCCAGCAGCTACAGGGGGCGAAGGGTTTGGAGTACTGAAGCCTTCTTT; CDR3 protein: CASSYRGRRVWSTEAFF
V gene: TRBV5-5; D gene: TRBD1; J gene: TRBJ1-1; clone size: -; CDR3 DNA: TGTGCCAGCAGCCAGGACAGGGGGGGAGAGGAAGCTTTCTTT; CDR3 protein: CASSQDRGGEEAFF
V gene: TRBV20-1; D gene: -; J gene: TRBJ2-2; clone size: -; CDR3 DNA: TGCAGTGCTAACCCCGGGGACTCCCACTCCGGGGAGCTGTTTTTT; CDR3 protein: CSANPGDSHSGELFF
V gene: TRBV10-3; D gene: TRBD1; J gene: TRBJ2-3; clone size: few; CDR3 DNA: TGTGCCATCAGTGAGACAGGGGCTAGCACAGATACGCAGTATTTT; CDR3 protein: CAISETGASTDTQYF
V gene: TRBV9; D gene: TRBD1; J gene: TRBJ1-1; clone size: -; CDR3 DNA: TGTGCCAGCAGCGGGACAGGGGCTCTTGACACTGAAGCTTTCTTT; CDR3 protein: CASSGTGALDTEAFF
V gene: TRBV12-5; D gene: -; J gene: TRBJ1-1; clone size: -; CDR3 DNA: TGTGCTAGTGGGTTGGGGGGGTTGGACACTGAAGCTTTCTTT; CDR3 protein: CASGLGGLDTEAFF
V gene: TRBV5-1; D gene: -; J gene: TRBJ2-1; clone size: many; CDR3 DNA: TGTGCCAGCAGCTTACCCGGAAGCTCCTACAATGAGCAGTTCTTC; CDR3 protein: CASSLPGSSYNEQFF
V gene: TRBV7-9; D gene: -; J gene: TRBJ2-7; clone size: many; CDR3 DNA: TGTGCCAGCAGCCCCCGGGACGGAAACCGCTACGAGCAGTACTTC; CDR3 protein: CASSPRDGNRYEQYF
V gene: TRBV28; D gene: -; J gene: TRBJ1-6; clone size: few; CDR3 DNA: TGTGCCAGCAGTTTGAGTACCCGTAATTCACCCCTCCACTTT; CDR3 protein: CASSLSTRNSPLHF
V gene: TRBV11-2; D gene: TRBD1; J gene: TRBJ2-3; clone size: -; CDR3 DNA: TGTGCCAGCAGCTCCTACCGGGACAGAAACACAGATACGCAGTATTTT; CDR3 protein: CASSSYRDRNTDTQYF
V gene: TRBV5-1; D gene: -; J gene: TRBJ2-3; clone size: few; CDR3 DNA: TGCGCCAGCAGCTTAACCAGGGTCTCAACAGATACGCAGTATTTT; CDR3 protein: CASSLTRVSTDTQYF
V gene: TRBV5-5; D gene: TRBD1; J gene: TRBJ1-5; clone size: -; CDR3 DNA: TGTGCCAGCAGCCGGGGGGACAGGACGGGCAATCAGCCCCAGCATTTT; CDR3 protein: CASSRGDRTGNQPQHF
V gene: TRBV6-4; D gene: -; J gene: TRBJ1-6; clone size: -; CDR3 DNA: TGTGCCAGCAGTGACGGAGCTCAGGGTTCACCCCTCCACTTT; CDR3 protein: CASSDGAQGSPLHF
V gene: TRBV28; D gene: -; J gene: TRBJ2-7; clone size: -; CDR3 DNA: TGTGCCAGCAGTTTACAGTATTATTGGAGACGGCGGCCCTCCTACGAGCAGTACTTC; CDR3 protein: CASSLQYYWRRRPSYEQYF
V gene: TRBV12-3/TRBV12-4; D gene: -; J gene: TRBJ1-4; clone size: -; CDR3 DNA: TGTGCCAGCAGTCTCCAGCTAATGAAGGAAAAACTGTTTTTT; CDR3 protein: CASSLQLMKEKLFF
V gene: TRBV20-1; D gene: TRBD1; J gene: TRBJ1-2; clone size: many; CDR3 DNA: TGCAGTGGGACAGGCTCTGGTGGCTACACCTTC; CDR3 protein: CSGTGSGGYTF
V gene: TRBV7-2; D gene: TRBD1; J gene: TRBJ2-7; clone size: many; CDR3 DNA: TGTGCCAGCAGCCGGGACAGGTCCCACGAGCAGTACTTC; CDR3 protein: CASSRDRSHEQYF
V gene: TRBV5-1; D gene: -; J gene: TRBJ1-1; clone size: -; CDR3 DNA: TGCGCCAGCAGCCCGGACGTGGGACTTGGAGCTTTCTTT; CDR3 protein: CASSPDVGLGAFF
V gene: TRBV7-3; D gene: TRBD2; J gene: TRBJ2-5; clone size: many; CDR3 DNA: TGTGCCAGCAGCTCGGTAGCGGGGGGATTGGGGACCCAGTACTTC; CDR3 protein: CASSSVAGGLGTQYF
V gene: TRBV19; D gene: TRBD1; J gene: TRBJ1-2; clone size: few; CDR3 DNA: TGTGCCAGTAGTGGAACGACAGGGAACTATGGCTACACCTTC; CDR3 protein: CASSGTTGNYGYTF
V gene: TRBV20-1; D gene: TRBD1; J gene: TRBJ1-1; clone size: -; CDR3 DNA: TGCAGTGCCCCGGACTGGGGACAGGGACCTGAAGCTTTCTTT; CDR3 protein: CSAPDWGQGPEAFF
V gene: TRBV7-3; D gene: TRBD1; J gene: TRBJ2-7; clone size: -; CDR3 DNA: TGTGCCAGCAGCTTAGAGGGACAGGGACACGAGCAGTACTTC; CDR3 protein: CASSLEGQGHEQYF
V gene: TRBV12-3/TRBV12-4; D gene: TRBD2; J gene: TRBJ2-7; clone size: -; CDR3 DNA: TGTGCCAGCAGTCCGGGACTAGAGAACTACGAGCAGTACTTC; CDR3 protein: CASSPGLENYEQYF
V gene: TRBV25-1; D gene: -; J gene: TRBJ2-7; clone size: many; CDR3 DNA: TGTGCCAGCAGCCAGGGGCTGCCCTACGAGCAGTACTTC; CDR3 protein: CASSQGLPYEQYF
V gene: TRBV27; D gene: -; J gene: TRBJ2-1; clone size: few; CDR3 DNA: TGTGCCAGCGGTTCCCCGCACAATGAGCAGTTCTTC; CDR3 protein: CASGSPHNEQFF
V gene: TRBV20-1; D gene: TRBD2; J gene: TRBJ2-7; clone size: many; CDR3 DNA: TGCAGTGCTAGAGAGACTAGCGGGGTCATCCGGAGGGAGCAGTACTTC; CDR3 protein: CSARETSGVIRREQYF
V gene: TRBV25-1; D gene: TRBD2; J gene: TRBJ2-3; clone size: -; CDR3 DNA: TGTGCCAGCAGTGAGTTCGGGGGGGGCGGCACAGATACGCAGTATTTT; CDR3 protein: CASSEFGGGGTDTQYF
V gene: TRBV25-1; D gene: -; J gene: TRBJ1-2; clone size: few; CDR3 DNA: TGTGCCAGCAGTGAATTGAGAGCAGGCGAGGGCTACACCTTC; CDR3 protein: CASSELRAGEGYTF
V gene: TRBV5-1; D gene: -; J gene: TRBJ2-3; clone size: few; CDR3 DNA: TGCGCCAGCAGCTTACCGACTAACGGAGATACGCAGTATTTT; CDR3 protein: CASSLPTNGDTQYF
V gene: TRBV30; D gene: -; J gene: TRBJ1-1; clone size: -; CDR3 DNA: TGTGCCTGGAGTGTACTCGGGGGACTCCCCCTGAACACTGAAGCTTTCTTT; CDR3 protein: CAWSVLGGLPLNTEAFF